These T cell receptor beta chains were read from a single sample in a study of T cells in Graves' hyperthyroidism and ophthalmopathy. Each CDR3 protein gets one entry after TCRdb re-called the multiplex PCR reads with MiXCR. The sample includes 350,000 to 450,000 distinct CDR3 sequences, about a sixth of them seen just once. The sample comprised blood. The receptors were gathered from a young woman with Graves' hyperthyroidism that later progressed to Graves' ophthalmopathy. CDR3s include the opening cysteine and the closing phenylalanine or tryptophan. The D gene is left open where the match is weak. Rows give clone size only sometimes, using once, few, many, or a class for an expanded clone.

TRBJ1-2 | many | . | TRBV2 | CASSLDRSNNYGYTF | TGTGCCAGCAGTCTAGACAGATCCAATAACTATGGCTACACCTTC
TRBJ1-1 | many | . | TRBV2 | CASAREVMSTEAFF | TGTGCCAGCGCGAGGGAAGTCATGAGCACTGAAGCTTTCTTT
TRBJ1-4 | . | . | TRBV28 | CASSLWAFSPQDETNEKLFF | TGTGCCAGCAGTTTATGGGCCTTTTCCCCCCAGGATGAAACTAATGAAAAACTGTTTTTT
TRBJ1-5 | many | . | TRBV12-3/TRBV12-4 | CASSTEYYSNQPQHF | TGTGCCAGCAGCACAGAATATTATAGCAATCAGCCCCAGCATTTT
TRBJ1-1 | many | . | TRBV20-1 | CSARKDSYTEAFF | TGCAGTGCTCGAAAGGACAGTTACACTGAAGCTTTCTTT
TRBJ1-4 | many | TRBD1 | TRBV6-1 | CASTSTGNNEKLFF | TGTGCCAGCACATCGACAGGGAACAATGAAAAACTGTTTTTT
TRBJ2-1 | once | TRBD1 | TRBV3-1 | CASSIPGTGDYNEQFF | TGTGCCAGCAGCATACCCGGGACAGGGGATTACAATGAGCAGTTCTTC
TRBJ1-2 | many | . | TRBV28 | CASSQQGIGYTF | TGTGCCAGCAGTCAACAGGGTATCGGCTACACCTTC
TRBJ2-7 | many | . | TRBV19 | CASSLRGRDEQYF | TGTGCCAGTAGCCTCAGGGGAAGGGACGAGCAGTACTTC
TRBJ2-1 | . | . | TRBV30 | CAWSRYFGGNNEQLF | TGTGCCTGGTCTCGTTACTTCGGCGGGAACAATGAGCAGCTCTTC
TRBJ2-3 | many | . | TRBV5-1 | CASSLAGVGTDTQYF | TGCGCCAGCAGCTTGGCAGGGGTCGGAACAGATACGCAGTATTTT
TRBJ1-2 | many | . | TRBV15 | CATSRDSLAVRNYGYTF | TGTGCCACCAGCAGAGATTCGTTGGCAGTGAGGAACTATGGCTACACCTTC
TRBJ2-3 | many | . | TRBV28 | CASSLLPADGDTQYF | TGTGCCAGCAGTTTATTACCAGCTGATGGGGATACGCAGTATTTT
TRBJ2-3 | many | . | TRBV27 | CASSLGQLPTDTQYF | TGTGCCAGCAGTCTAGGACAGCTCCCCACAGATACGCAGTATTTT
TRBJ2-3 | few | TRBD2 | TRBV7-2 | CASSLVTSGGAAQYF | TGTGCCAGCAGCTTAGTTACTAGCGGGGGGGCCGCGCAGTATTTT
TRBJ1-4 | many | . | TRBV12-3/TRBV12-4 | CASKHSYNEKLFF | TGTGCCAGCAAACACAGCTATAATGAAAAACTGTTTTTT
TRBJ2-2 | many | . | TRBV3-1 | CASSPGRTNTGELFF | TGTGCCAGCAGCCCCGGACGGACGAACACCGGGGAGCTGTTTTTT
TRBJ1-2 | few | TRBD1 | TRBV4-1 | CASSPLQGNNYGYTF | TGCGCCAGCAGCCCGTTACAGGGGAATAACTATGGCTACACCTTC
TRBJ1-1 | many | . | TRBV10-3 | CASLQGTSTEAFF | TGTGCCTCCCTGCAGGGGACGTCCACTGAAGCTTTCTTT
TRBJ2-3 | many | TRBD1 | TRBV7-2 | CASSTPRTGVLEADTQYF | TGTGCCAGCAGCACCCCCCGGACAGGGGTCCTAGAAGCAGATACGCAGTATTTT
TRBJ2-1 | few | TRBD1 | TRBV24-1 | CATSDLDRGYNEQFF | TGTGCCACCAGTGATTTGGACAGGGGGTACAATGAGCAGTTCTTC
TRBJ2-2 | many | . | TRBV12-3/TRBV12-4 | CASSLGDGRTGELFF | TGTGCCAGCAGCCTCGGTGACGGGCGGACCGGGGAGCTGTTTTTT
TRBJ2-5 | many | . | TRBV28 | CASSKDSYSMAQYF | TGTGCCAGCTCAAAGGACAGTTACAGTATGGCCCAGTACTTC
TRBJ2-1 | many | . | TRBV29-1 | CSVTQGDRNEQFF | TGCAGCGTCACCCAGGGTGATAGAAATGAGCAGTTCTTC
TRBJ2-2 | many | . | TRBV7-9 | CASSLRGGTTGELFF | TGTGCCAGCAGCTTACGCGGAGGGACGACCGGGGAGCTGTTTTTT
TRBJ1-1 | many | . | TRBV11-2 | CASRWDGEGTEAFF | TGTGCCAGCAGGTGGGACGGGGAAGGGACTGAAGCTTTCTTT
TRBJ1-1 | many | TRBD1 | TRBV30 | CAWGGQWEAFF | TGTGCCTGGGGGGGACAGTGGGAAGCTTTCTTT
TRBJ1-5 | many | . | TRBV28 | CASRLVGQGLNQPQHF | TGTGCCAGCAGGCTCGTGGGGCAGGGACTAAATCAGCCCCAGCATTTT
TRBJ2-2 | many | . | TRBV28 | CASSFNGQNTGELFF | TGTGCCAGCAGTTTTAATGGGCAGAACACCGGGGAGCTGTTTTTT
TRBJ1-1 | . | . | TRBV7-2 | CASSNGPDNTEAFF | TGTGCCAGCAGCAACGGACCGGATAACACTGAAGCTTTCTTT
TRBJ2-2 | few | TRBD2 | TRBV10-1 | CASRGLAGGPVTGELFF | TGCGCCAGCAGAGGACTAGCGGGGGGGCCGGTCACCGGGGAGCTGTTTTTT
TRBJ2-4 | . | . | TRBV5-1 | CASSLERGVGLAKNIQYF | TGCGCCAGCAGCTTGGAACGGGGCGTAGGGTTAGCCAAAAACATTCAGTACTTC
TRBJ2-1 | many | . | TRBV2 | CASSVHEPAYNEQFF | TGTGCCAGCAGTGTTCACGAACCCGCCTACAATGAGCAGTTCTTC
TRBJ1-2 | few | . | TRBV5-5 | CASSLSQPRTGGYGYTF | TGTGCCAGCAGCTTGAGTCAACCTCGCACCGGGGGGTATGGCTACACCTTC
TRBJ1-2 | many | TRBD1 | TRBV7-9 | CASSLAPGQHYGYTF | TGTGCCAGCAGCTTAGCTCCGGGACAGCACTATGGCTACACCTTC
TRBJ1-2 | many | . | TRBV11-2 | CASSTQGYYGYTF | TGTGCCAGCAGCACCCAGGGATACTATGGCTACACCTTC
TRBJ1-5 | many | . | TRBV6-1 | CASREGTGEILPQHF | TGTGCCAGCAGAGAGGGGACTGGCGAAATCTTGCCCCAGCATTTT
TRBJ2-3 | few | . | TRBV29-1 | CSVEVRGDTQYF | TGCAGCGTTGAGGTTCGGGGAGATACGCAGTATTTT
TRBJ2-5 | many | . | TRBV20-1 | CSVRGDSGGQETQYF | TGCAGTGTTCGGGGTGATAGCGGAGGACAAGAGACCCAGTACTTC
TRBJ2-3 | . | . | TRBV30 | CAWSSRGLPTDTQYF | TGTGCCTGGAGTTCGAGGGGACTCCCCACAGATACGCAGTATTTT
TRBJ2-1 | . | . | TRBV11-2 | CASSLEWSRGGYNEQFF | TGTGCCAGCAGCTTAGAATGGTCGCGGGGAGGATACAATGAGCAGTTCTTC
TRBJ2-7 | . | . | TRBV27 | CASSLSEGPYEQYF | TGTGCCAGCAGTTTATCCGAGGGCCCCTACGAGCAGTACTTC
TRBJ2-2 | many | . | TRBV6-1 | CASKHRKETGELFF | TGTGCCAGCAAACACAGGAAAGAAACCGGGGAGCTGTTTTTT
TRBJ2-7 | . | . | TRBV25-1 | CASSRSSPYEQYF | TGTGCCAGCAGTCGGTCTAGCCCCTACGAGCAGTACTTC
TRBJ2-1 | many | . | TRBV5-1 | CASSLGGRLGNEQFF | TGCGCCAGCAGCTTGGGAGGGCGTCTAGGCAATGAGCAGTTCTTC